The rows below give T cell receptor beta chains drawn from one sample of a study of blood T cell repertoires in COVID-19. TCRdb's table, derived via immunoSEQ multiplex PCR, lists solely in-frame clones and lacks some. The sample has just over 300,000 clones, approximately 85% seen once; the top ten hold about 2%. Sequenced input: PBMCs or T cells enriched from blood (not recorded which). The receptors stem from a man aged 25 to 40 who had recovered from COVID-19. Both conserved end residues are part of each CDR3. The D gene is left open where the match is weak. Only part of the rows carry a size: once, few, many, or a class if the clone is expanded.

>TRBD1|TRBV19|.|TRBJ1-2
TGTGCCAGTAGTATACGACAGGGATGGGGCTACACCTTC
CASSIRQGWGYTF
>TRBD1|TRBV7-9|.|TRBJ2-5
TGTGCCAGCAGCCCCCCCGGGACAGGGGGGCAAGAGACCCAGTACTTC
CASSPPGTGGQETQYF
>TRBD1|TRBV6-5|.|TRBJ1-1
TGTGCCAGCAGTTACTCAGGAGGGACAGGGGGAGTAGCTTTCTTT
CASSYSGGTGGVAFF
>.|TRBV19|once|TRBJ2-2
TGTGCCAGTAGTATTTTACAGATAACCGGGGAGCTGTTTTTT
CASSILQITGELFF
>.|TRBV12-5|.|TRBJ1-5
TGTGCTAGTGGTTTCGGGACACATAGCAATCAGCCCCAGCATTTT
CASGFGTHSNQPQHF
>.|TRBV19|.|TRBJ1-4
TGTGCCAGTAGGACAGACCCTAATGAAAAACTGTTTTTT
CASRTDPNEKLFF
>TRBD1|TRBV7-9|few|TRBJ1-1
TGTGCCAGCAGCTTAGGACAGGGGGACACTGAAGCTTTCTTT
CASSLGQGDTEAFF
>TRBD1|TRBV7-2|.|TRBJ2-7
TGTGCCAGCAGCGTCCGGGACAGCTCCTACGAGCAGTACTTC
CASSVRDSSYEQYF
>.|TRBV7-3|.|TRBJ1-2
TGTGCCAGCAGCCTCGACGCAGGGCTCGGCTACACCTTC
CASSLDAGLGYTF
>.|TRBV5-8|few|TRBJ2-7
TGTGCCAGCAGCTTGGCCCCGGGTCAGTACGAGCAGTACTTC
CASSLAPGQYEQYF
>TRBD1|TRBV4-1|.|TRBJ1-2
TGCGCCAGCAGCCCCCGGACAGGGGATGGCTACACCTTC
CASSPRTGDGYTF
>.|TRBV25-1|few|TRBJ1-6
TGTGCCAGCAGTAAACCGACGGGTTCTAATTCACCCCTCCACTTT
CASSKPTGSNSPLHF
>TRBD2|TRBV7-8|.|TRBJ2-2
TGTGCCAGCAGTTCCTGGTCCAGCGGGGGAATCTCCGGGGAGCTGTTTTTT
CASSSWSSGGISGELFF
>.|TRBV3-1/TRBV3-2|.|TRBJ2-7
TGTGCCAGCAGCCAGGGCCCGCAGGGGGGCTACGAGCAGTACTTC
CASSQGPQGGYEQYF
>TRBD2|TRBV3-1/TRBV3-2|once|TRBJ2-7
TGTGCCAGCAGCCAAGTAGCGGGGCCCTACGAGCAGTACTTC
CASSQVAGPYEQYF
>.|TRBV14|.|TRBJ1-2
TGTGCCAGCAGCCAAGTTTCCAGAAACTATGGCTACACCTTC
CASSQVSRNYGYTF
>TRBD2|TRBV9|.|TRBJ2-3
TGTGCCAGCAGCGTAGTGGGGGAGGGGACAGATACGCAGTATTTT
CASSVVGEGTDTQYF
>.|TRBV5-8|.|TRBJ1-3
TGTGCCAGCAGCTTATTTTCGGCGGCCCGCTCTGGAAACACCATATATTTT
CASSLFSAARSGNTIYF
>TRBD2|TRBV4-2|.|TRBJ2-5
TGTGCCAGCACACCTAGCGGGGGAAGACAAGAGACCCAGTACTTC
CASTPSGGRQETQYF
>.|TRBV3-1/TRBV3-2|.|TRBJ1-2
TGTGCCAGCAGCCTCCAATATCGGGGCTACACCTTC
CASSLQYRGYTF
>.|TRBV19|.|TRBJ1-2
TGTGCCAGTAGTATAACCTACACAAGGAGCTACTATGGCTACACCTTC
CASSITYTRSYYGYTF
>.|TRBV9|.|TRBJ2-1
TGTGCCAGCAGCCGGGGACTTCTCAATGAGCAGTTCTTC
CASSRGLLNEQFF
>TRBD2|TRBV9|.|TRBJ2-2
TGTGCCAGCAGCGTACCGGGGGGGGCGACCGGGGAGCTGTTTTTT
CASSVPGGATGELFF
>.|TRBV3-1/TRBV3-2|.|TRBJ1-6
TGTGCCAGCAGCCCTGGGGCAGGGTATAATTCACCCCTCCACTTT
CASSPGAGYNSPLHF
>.|TRBV11-2|.|TRBJ1-2
TGTGCCAGCAGCTTAGGGGCAGGCTATGGCTACACCTTC
CASSLGAGYGYTF
>.|TRBV6-5|.|TRBJ1-4
TGTGCCAGCAGCCGAGACAGTACAAATGAAAAACTGTTTTTT
CASSRDSTNEKLFF
>TRBD1|TRBV20-1|.|TRBJ1-4
TGCAGTGCGAGTGCCGGACAGGGGAATAATGAAAAACTGTTTTTT
CSASAGQGNNEKLFF
>.|TRBV21-1|.|TRBJ2-7
TGTGCCAGCAGCAAATCGTTCACTAGCGGGGGGCCCCACTACGAGCAGTACTTC
CASSKSFTSGGPHYEQYF
>TRBD1|TRBV5-5|.|TRBJ2-5
TGTGCCAGCAGCTCGTTCCGGGACAGACAAGAGACCCAGTACTTC
CASSSFRDRQETQYF
>TRBD2|TRBV25-1|.|TRBJ2-3
TGTGCCAGCAGTGAATGGAGCGGGGGGGCATCAGATACGCAGTATTTT
CASSEWSGGASDTQYF
>.|TRBV9|.|TRBJ1-2
TGTGCCAGCAGCTTCAGGACTAGTGGGGATGGCTACACCTTC
CASSFRTSGDGYTF
>TRBD2|TRBV19|.|TRBJ2-5
TGTGCCAGTAGCACTAGCGGGGGGCCCAAAGAGACCCAGTACTTC
CASSTSGGPKETQYF
>.|TRBV14|.|TRBJ1-2
TGTGCCAGCAGCTCAAAGGACAGCCAACTAGGTTATGGCTACACCTTC
CASSSKDSQLGYGYTF
>TRBD2|TRBV15|.|TRBJ2-7
TGTGCCACCAGCAGAGGACTAGCTGCGGACGAGCAGTACTTC
CATSRGLAADEQYF
>.|TRBV18|once|TRBJ2-1
TGTGCCAGCTCACCACCGTTCGGGGGGCGAGGAGGGGTCCAGAATGAGCAGTTCTTC
CASSPPFGGRGGVQNEQFF
>.|TRBV5-1|.|TRBJ2-1
TGCGCCAGCACCCGGAGGGGTGGTGAGCAGTTCTTC
CASTRRGGEQFF
>.|TRBV6-2/TRBV6-3|.|TRBJ2-2
TGTGCCAGCAGTTTTAACAGAGCGAACACCGGGGAGCTGTTTTTT
CASSFNRANTGELFF
>TRBD1|TRBV5-1|.|TRBJ2-2
TGCGCCAGCAGCGTACAGGGGGCGAACACCGGGGAGCTGTTTTTT
CASSVQGANTGELFF
>.|TRBV6-5|.|TRBJ1-6
TGTGCCAGCAGTTACTCTTCAAATTCACCCCTCCACTTT
CASSYSSNSPLHF
>.|TRBV24-1|.|TRBJ1-2
TGTGCCACCAGTGACCCGAAAACAGGGAACTATGGCTACACCTTC
CATSDPKTGNYGYTF
>.|TRBV28|.|TRBJ2-2
TGTGCCAGCACGTATCAGTTCACCGGGGAGCTGTTTTTT
CASTYQFTGELFF
>.|TRBV2|.|TRBJ1-5
TGTGCCAGCAGCCGAGGGGGGGGTCAGCCCCAGCATTTT
CASSRGGGQPQHF
>.|TRBV5-1|.|TRBJ2-5
TGCGCCAGCAGCGCTGACAGGCCCGAAGAGACCCAGTACTTC
CASSADRPEETQYF
>TRBD1|TRBV7-9|.|TRBJ1-4
TGTGCCAGCAGCAAAGAAGGGGGCGCAACTAATGAAAAACTGTTTTTT
CASSKEGGATNEKLFF
>TRBD2|TRBV2|few|TRBJ2-3
TGTGCCAGCAGTACTAGGACTAGGACTAGCACAGATACGCAGTATTTT
CASSTRTRTSTDTQYF
>.|TRBV30|.|TRBJ1-6
TGTGCCTGGAGTGTACCCGGACTGTATAATTCACCCCTCCACTTT
CAWSVPGLYNSPLHF
>.|TRBV5-5|.|TRBJ1-2
TGTGCCAGCAGCTTTCCCGGCCCGGCGGATGGCTACACCTTC
CASSFPGPADGYTF